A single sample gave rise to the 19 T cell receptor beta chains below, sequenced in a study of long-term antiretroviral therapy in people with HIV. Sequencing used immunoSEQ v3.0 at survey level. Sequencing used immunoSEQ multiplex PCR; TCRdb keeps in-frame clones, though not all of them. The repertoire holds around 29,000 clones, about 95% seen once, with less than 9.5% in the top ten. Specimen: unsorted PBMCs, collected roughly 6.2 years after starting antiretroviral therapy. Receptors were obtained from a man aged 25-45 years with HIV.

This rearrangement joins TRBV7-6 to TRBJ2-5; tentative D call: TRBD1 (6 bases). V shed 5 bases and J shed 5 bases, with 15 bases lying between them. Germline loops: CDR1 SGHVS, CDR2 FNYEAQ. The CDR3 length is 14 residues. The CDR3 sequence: CASSRSTGWETQYF. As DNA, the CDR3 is TGTGCCAGCAGCCGCAGCACAGGGTGGGAGACCCAGTACTTC.

In DNA form, the CDR3 reads TGTGCCAGCAGCCGATCGGTTGGAAGGTCTAACTATGGCTACACCTTC. Translating it yields CASSRSVGRSNYGYTF. The chain carries TRBV5-4 and TRBJ1-2; no clear D gene. This CDR3 has 16 amino acids. With 4 bases removed from V and 0 bases from J, the gap between germline ends came to 16 bases. The germline gives CDR1 SGHNT, CDR2 YYREEE (reference sequence).

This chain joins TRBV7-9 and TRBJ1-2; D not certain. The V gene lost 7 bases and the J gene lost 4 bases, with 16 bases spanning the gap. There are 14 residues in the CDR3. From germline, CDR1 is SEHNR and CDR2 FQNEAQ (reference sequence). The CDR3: CASIAVRGVYGYTF. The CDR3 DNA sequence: TGTGCCAGCATCGCGGTGCGGGGTGTCTATGGCTACACCTTC.

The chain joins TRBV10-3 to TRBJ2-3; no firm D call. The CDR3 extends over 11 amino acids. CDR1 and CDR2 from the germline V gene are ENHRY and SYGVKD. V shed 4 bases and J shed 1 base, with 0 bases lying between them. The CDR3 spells CAISGTDTQYF. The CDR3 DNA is TGTGCCATCAGTGGCACAGATACGCAGTATTTT.

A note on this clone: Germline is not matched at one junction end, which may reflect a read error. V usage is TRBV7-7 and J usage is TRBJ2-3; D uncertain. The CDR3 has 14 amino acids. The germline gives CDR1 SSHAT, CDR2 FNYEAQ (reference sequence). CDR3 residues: CASSLSGPTDTQYF. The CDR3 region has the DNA TGTGCTAGCAGCTTATCAGGTCCGACGGATACGCAGTATTTT.

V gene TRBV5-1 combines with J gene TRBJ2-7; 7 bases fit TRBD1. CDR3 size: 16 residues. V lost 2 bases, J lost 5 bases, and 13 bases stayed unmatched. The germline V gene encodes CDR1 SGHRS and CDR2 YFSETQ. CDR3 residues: CASSLGFDREEDEQYF. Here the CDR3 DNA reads TGCGCCAGCAGCTTAGGATTCGACAGGGAAGAAGACGAGCAGTACTTC.

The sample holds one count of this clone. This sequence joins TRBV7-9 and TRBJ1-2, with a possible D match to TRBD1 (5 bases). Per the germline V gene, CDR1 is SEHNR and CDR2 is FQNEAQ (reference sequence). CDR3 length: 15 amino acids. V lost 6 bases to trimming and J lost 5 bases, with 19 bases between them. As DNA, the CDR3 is TGTGCCAGCAGTAAGGCGCAAGACAGTTGGTATGGCTACACCTTC. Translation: CASSKAQDSWYGYTF.

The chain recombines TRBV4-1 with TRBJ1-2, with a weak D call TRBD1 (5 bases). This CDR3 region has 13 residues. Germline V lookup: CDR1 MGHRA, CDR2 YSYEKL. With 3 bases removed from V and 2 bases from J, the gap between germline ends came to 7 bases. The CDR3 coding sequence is TGCGCCAGCAGCCAGGGGGAGAACTATGGCTACACCTTC. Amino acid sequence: CASSQGENYGYTF.

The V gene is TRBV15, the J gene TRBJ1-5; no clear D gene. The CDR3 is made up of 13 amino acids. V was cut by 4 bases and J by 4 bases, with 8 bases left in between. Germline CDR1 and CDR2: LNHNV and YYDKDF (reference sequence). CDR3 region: CATSTGRNQPQHF. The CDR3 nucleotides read TGTGCCACCAGCACCGGGCGGAATCAGCCCCAGCATTTT.

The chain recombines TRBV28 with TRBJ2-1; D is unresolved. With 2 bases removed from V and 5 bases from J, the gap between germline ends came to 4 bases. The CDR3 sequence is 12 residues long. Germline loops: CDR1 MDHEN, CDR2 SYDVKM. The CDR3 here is CASSLAHNEQFF. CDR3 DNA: TGTGCCAGCAGTTTAGCTCACAATGAGCAGTTCTTC. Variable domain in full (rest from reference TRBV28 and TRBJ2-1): DVKVTQSSRYLVKRTGEKVFLECVQDMDHENMFWYRQDPGLGLRLIYFSYDVKMKEKGDIPEGYSVSREKKERFSLILESASTNQTSMYLCASSLAHNEQFFGPGTRLTVL.

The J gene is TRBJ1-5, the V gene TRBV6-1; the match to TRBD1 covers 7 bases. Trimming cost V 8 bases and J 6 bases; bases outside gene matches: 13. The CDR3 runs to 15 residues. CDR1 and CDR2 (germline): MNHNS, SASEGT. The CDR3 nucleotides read TGTGCCAGCGGGATAGACAGGGTAGTAGGTCAGCCCCAGCATTTT. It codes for CASGIDRVVGQPQHF.

The CDR3 region is CAWSISGLAETQYF. CDR3 DNA: TGTGCCTGGAGTATTTCGGGACTAGCAGAGACCCAGTACTTC. This rearrangement joins TRBV30 to TRBJ2-5; TRBD2 aligns across 9 bases. This CDR3 spans 14 amino acids. The V gene end was trimmed by 2 bases and the J gene end by 4 bases; junction bases not matched to a gene: 5. Germline assignment: CDR1 GTSNPN and CDR2 SVGIG (reference sequence).

DNA of the CDR3: TGCGCCAGCAGTAGAAGAGCGCAGGCGGTTGGTAGCAATGAGCAGTTCTTC. Residues: CASSRRAQAVGSNEQFF. The rearrangement joins TRBV4-3 to TRBJ2-1; D unclear. The CDR3 is made up of 17 amino acids. CDR1 LGHNA and CDR2 YSLEER come from the germline V gene. V was shortened by 6 bases and J by 6 bases, with 24 bases between the two germline ends.

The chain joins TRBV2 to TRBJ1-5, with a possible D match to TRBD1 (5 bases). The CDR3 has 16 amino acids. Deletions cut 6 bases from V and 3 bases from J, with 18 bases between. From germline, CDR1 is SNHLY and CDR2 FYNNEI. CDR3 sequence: CASRPRDGSYNQPQHF. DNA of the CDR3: TGTGCCAGCAGACCCAGGGACGGTTCCTACAATCAGCCCCAGCATTTT.

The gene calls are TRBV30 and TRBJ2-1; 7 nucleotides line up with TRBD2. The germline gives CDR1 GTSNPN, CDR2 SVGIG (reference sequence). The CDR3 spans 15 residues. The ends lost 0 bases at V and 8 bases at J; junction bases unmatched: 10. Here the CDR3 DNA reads TGTGCCTGGAGTGTACGCCAGGGAGGGTGGGATGAGCAGTTCTTC. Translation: CAWSVRQGGWDEQFF.

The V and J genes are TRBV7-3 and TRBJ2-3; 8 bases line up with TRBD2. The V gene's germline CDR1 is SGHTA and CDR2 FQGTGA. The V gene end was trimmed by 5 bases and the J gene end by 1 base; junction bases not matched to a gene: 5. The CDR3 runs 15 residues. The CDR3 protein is CASSDGRGGTDTQYF. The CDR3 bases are TGTGCCAGCAGCGATGGGCGGGGGGGCACAGATACGCAGTATTTT.

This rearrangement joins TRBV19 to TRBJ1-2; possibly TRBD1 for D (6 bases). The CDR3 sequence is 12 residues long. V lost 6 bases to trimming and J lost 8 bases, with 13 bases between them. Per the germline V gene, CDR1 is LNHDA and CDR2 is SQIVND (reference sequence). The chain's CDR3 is CASRRTERGYTF. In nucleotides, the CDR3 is TGTGCCAGTAGAAGGACAGAGCGGGGCTACACCTTC.

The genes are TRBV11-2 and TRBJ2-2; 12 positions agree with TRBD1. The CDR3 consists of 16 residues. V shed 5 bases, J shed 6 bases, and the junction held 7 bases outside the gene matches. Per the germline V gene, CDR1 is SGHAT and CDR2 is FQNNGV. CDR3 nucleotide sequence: TGTGCCAGCAGCCAACCGGGACAGGGGGCCGCCGGGGAGCTGTTTTTT. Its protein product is CASSQPGQGAAGELFF. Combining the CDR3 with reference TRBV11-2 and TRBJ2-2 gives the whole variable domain EAGVAQSPRYKIIEKRQSVAFWCNPISGHATLYWYQQILGQGPKLLIQFQNNGVVDDSQLPKDRFSAERLKGVDSTLKIQPAKLEDSAVYLCASSQPGQGAAGELFFGEGSRLTVL.

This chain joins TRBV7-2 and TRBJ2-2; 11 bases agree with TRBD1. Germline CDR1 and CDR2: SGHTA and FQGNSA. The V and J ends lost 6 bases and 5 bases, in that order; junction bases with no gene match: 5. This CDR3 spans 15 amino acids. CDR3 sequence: CASRSGQGVTGELFF. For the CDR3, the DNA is TGTGCCAGCAGGTCGGGACAGGGGGTAACCGGGGAGCTGTTTTTT.